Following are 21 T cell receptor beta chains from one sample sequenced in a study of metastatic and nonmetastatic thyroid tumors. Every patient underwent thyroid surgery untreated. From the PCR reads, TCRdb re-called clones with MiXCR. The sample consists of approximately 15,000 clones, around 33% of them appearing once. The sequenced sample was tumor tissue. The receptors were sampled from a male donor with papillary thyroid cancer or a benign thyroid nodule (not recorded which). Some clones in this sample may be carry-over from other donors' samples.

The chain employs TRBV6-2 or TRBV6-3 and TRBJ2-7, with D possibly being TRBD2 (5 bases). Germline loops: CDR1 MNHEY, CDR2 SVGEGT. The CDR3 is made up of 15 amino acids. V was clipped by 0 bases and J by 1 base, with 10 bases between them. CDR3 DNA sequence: TGTGCCAGCAGTTACTCTAGCGAGGGTTCCTACGAGCAGTACTTC. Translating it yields CASSYSSEGSYEQYF.

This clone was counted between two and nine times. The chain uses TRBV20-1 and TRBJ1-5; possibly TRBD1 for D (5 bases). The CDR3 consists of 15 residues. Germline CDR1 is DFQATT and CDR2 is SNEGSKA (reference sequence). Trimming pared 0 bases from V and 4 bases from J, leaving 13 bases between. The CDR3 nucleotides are TGCAGTGCTAGAGACGCGTCTTGGGGGAATCAGCCCCAGCATTTT. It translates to CSARDASWGNQPQHF.

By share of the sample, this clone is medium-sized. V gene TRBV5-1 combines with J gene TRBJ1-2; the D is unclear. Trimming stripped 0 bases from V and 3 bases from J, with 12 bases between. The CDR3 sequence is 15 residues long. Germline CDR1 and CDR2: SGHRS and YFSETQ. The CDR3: CASSLARTQDYGYTF. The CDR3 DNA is TGCGCCAGCAGCTTGGCCCGGACCCAAGACTATGGCTACACCTTC. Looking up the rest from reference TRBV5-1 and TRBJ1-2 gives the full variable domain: KAGVTQTPRYLIKTRGQQVTLSCSPISGHRSVSWYQQTPGQGLQFLFEYFSETQRNKGNFPGRFSGRQFSNSRSEMNVSTLELGDSALYLCASSLARTQDYGYTFGSGTRLTVV.

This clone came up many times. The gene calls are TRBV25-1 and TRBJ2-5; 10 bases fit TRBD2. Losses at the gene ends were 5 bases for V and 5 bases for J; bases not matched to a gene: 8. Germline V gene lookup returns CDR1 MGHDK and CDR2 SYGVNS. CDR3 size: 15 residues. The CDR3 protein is CASSRTGLARETQYF. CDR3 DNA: TGTGCCAGCAGTCGAACGGGACTAGCGAGGGAGACCCAGTACTTC.

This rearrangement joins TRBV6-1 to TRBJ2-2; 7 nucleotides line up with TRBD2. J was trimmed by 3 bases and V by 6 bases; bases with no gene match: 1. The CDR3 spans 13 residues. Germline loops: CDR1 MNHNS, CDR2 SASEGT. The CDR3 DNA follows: TGTGCCAGCAGGGGGAGGGACACCGGGGAGCTGTTTTTT. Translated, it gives CASRGRDTGELFF.

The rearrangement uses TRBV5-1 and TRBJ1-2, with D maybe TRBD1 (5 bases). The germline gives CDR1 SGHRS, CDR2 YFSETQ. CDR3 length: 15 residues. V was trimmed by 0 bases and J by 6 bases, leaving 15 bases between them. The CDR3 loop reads CASSLGDFGYNGYTF. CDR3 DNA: TGCGCCAGCAGCTTGGGGGACTTCGGATATAATGGCTACACCTTC.

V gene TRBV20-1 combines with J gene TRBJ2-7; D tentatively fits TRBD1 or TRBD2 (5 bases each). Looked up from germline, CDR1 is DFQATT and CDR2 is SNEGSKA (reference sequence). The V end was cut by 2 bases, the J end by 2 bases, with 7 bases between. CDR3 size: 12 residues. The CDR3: CSARQGPYEQYF. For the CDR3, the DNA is TGCAGTGCTAGACAGGGACCCTACGAGCAGTACTTC.

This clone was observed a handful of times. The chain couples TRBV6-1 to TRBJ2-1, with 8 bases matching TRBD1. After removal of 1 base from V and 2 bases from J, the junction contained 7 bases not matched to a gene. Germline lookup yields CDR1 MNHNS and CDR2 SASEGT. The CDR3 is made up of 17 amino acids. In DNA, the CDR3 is TGTGCCAGCAGTGAAGAAGGTCCGGGACAGGCCTACAATGAGCAGTTCTTC. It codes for CASSEEGPGQAYNEQFF.

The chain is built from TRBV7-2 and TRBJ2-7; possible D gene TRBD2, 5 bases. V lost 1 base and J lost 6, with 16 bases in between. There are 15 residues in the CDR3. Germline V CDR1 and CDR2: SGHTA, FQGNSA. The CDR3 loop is CASSLGGSLGSEQYF. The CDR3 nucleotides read TGTGCCAGCAGCTTAGGTGGGAGTTTAGGGTCCGAGCAGTACTTC.

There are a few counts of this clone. CDR3 coding DNA: TGTGCCAGCACCCTGAGTTCAGGGGGTAATTCACCCCTCCACTTT. Its protein is CASTLSSGGNSPLHF. This sequence joins TRBV12-3 or TRBV12-4 and TRBJ1-6; TRBD1 matches 7 bases. The V segment lost 7 bases and the J segment 6 bases; nucleotides outside the gene matches: 9. This CDR3 has 15 amino acids.

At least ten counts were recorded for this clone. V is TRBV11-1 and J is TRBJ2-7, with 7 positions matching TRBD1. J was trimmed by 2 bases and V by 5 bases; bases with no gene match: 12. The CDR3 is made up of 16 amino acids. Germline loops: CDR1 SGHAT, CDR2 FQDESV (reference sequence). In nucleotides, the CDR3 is TGTGCCAGCAGCCAGCCCCCGGACAGGAACCCCTACGAGCAGTACTTC. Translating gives CASSQPPDRNPYEQYF.

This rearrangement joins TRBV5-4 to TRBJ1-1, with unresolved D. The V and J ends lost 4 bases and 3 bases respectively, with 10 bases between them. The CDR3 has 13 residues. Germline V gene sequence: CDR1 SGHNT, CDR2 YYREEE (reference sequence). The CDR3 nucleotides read TGTGCCAGCAGCGCGTCACCAGACACTGAAGCTTTCTTT. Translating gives CASSASPDTEAFF.

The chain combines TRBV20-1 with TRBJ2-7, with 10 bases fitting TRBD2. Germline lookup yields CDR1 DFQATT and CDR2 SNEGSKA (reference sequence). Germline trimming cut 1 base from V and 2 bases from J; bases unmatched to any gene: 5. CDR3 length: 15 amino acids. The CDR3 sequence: CSARAQLAGPYEQYF. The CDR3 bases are TGCAGTGCTAGAGCCCAACTAGCGGGACCCTACGAGCAGTACTTC.

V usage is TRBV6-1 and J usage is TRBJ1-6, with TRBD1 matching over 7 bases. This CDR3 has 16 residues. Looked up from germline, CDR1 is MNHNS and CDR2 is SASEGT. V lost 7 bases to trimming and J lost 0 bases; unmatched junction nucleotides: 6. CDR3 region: CASTLTGSSYNSPLHF. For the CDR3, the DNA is TGTGCCAGCACCCTGACAGGGAGCTCCTATAATTCACCCCTCCACTTT.

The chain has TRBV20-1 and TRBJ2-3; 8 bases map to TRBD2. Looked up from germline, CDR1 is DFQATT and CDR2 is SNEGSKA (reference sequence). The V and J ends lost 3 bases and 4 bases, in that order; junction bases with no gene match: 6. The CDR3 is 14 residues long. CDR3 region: CSASISGGADTQYF. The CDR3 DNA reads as TGCAGTGCTAGTATATCGGGAGGGGCAGATACGCAGTATTTT.

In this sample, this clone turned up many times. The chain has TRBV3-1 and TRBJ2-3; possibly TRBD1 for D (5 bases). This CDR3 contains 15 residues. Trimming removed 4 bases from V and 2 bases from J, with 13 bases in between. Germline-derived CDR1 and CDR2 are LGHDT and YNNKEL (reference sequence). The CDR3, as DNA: TGTGCCAGCAGCCCCCTATTAGGGGACACAGATACGCAGTATTTT. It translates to CASSPLLGDTDTQYF.

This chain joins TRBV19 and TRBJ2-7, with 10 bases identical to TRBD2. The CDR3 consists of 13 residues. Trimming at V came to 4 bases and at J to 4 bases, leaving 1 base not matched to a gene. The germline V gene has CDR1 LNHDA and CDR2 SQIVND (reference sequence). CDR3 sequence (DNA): TGTGCCAGTAGTAGGGGACTAGCGTACGAGCAGTACTTC. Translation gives CASSRGLAYEQYF.

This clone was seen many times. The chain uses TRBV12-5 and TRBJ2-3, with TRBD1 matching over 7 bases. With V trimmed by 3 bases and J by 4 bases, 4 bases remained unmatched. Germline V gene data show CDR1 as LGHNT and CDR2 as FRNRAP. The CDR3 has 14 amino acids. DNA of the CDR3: TGTGCTAGTGGTTTACTAGACAGGGCAGATACGCAGTATTTT. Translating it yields CASGLLDRADTQYF.

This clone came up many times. Written as DNA, the CDR3 is TGCGCCAGCAGCCAAGGAGGGGGGGACTTCTATGGCTACACCTTC. It translates to CASSQGGGDFYGYTF. The chain joins TRBV4-1 to TRBJ1-2; possibly TRBD1 for D (6 bases). This CDR3 has 15 amino acids. Trimming shortened V by 1 base and J by 4 bases, and 13 bases separated the two germline ends. Germline V gives CDR1 MGHRA, CDR2 YSYEKL.

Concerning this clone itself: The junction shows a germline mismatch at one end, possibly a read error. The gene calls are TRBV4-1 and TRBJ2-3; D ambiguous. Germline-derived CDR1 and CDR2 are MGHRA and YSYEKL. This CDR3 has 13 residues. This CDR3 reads CASSQPNGYTQYF. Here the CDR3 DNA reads TGCGCCAGCAGCCAACCAAACGGGTATACTCAGTATTTT.

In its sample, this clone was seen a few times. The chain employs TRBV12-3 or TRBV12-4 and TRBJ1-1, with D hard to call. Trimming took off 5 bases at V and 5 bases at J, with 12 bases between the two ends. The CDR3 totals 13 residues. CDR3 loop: CASSNTEGTEAFF. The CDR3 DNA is TGTGCCAGCAGTAATACAGAAGGGACTGAAGCTTTCTTT.